This T cell receptor (beta chain) was found in a study of neurological immune-mediated disorders. CDR3 length equals 15 residues. Germline V gene lookup returns CDR1 SGHRS and CDR2 YFSETQ. J lost 4 bases, V lost 3 bases, and 6 bases had no gene match. This clonotype was picked up many times. A total of 2 million PBMCs stored at -80 degrees C provided the unsorted libraries. TCRdb re-analysed the 5' RACE reads in MiXCR, keeping a single row per CDR3 protein. The table lists tens of thousands of distinct CDR3 sequences, roughly 9.9% of them singletons, with 1.7% in the top ten. The genes are TRBV5-1 and TRBJ1-1, with 10 bases aligning to TRBD1. The source of this sequence is a man aged 50-60 years in good health. What was sequenced was PBMCs. The CDR3 DNA sequence: TGCGCCAGCAGCTGGGGACAGGGGTTGGTCACTGAAGCTTTCTTT. Translating gives CASSWGQGLVTEAFF.